A selection of T cell receptor beta chains follows, all from one sample in a study of early T cells in non-severe SARS-CoV-2 infection. In TCRdb, the 5' RACE reads were re-called with MiXCR into one record per CDR3 protein. The table lists about 86,000 distinct CDR3 sequences, around 14% of them singletons. The sequencing sample was made of whole blood. All receptors come from an adult who was a healthcare worker with PCR-confirmed SARS-CoV-2 infection or an uninfected control (not recorded which). The CDR3 runs from the conserved cysteine through the conserved F or W. The order of the fields is clone size, J gene, D gene, V gene, CDR3 protein, CDR3 DNA. A D gene is named only where the DNA matches it firmly. Size is stated for part of the rows, as once, few or many counts, or as a class when the clone is expanded.

clone size: few
J gene: TRBJ2-7
D gene: TRBD1
V gene: TRBV27
CDR3 protein: CASSSRDSPFEQYF
CDR3 DNA: TGTGCCAGTTCATCCCGGGACAGTCCTTTCGAGCAGTACTTC

clone size: many
J gene: TRBJ1-1
D gene: TRBD1
V gene: TRBV9
CDR3 protein: CASSAEGAEAFF
CDR3 DNA: TGTGCCAGCAGCGCGGAGGGGGCTGAGGCTTTCTTT

clone size: many
J gene: TRBJ2-7
D gene: -
V gene: TRBV28
CDR3 protein: CATTENPSNHEQYF
CDR3 DNA: TGTGCCACCACGGAAAACCCATCAAACCACGAGCAGTACTTC

clone size: few
J gene: TRBJ1-5
D gene: -
V gene: TRBV30
CDR3 protein: CAWSLGGNQPQHF
CDR3 DNA: TGTGCCTGGAGCCTGGGTGGCAATCAGCCCCAGCATTTT

clone size: -
J gene: TRBJ1-5
D gene: TRBD1
V gene: TRBV6-1
CDR3 protein: CASSEWGQSNQPQHF
CDR3 DNA: TGTGCCAGCAGTGAATGGGGACAGAGCAATCAGCCCCAGCATTTT

clone size: many
J gene: TRBJ1-5
D gene: -
V gene: TRBV7-8
CDR3 protein: CASSSRSGLTTNQPQHF
CDR3 DNA: TGTGCCAGCAGCTCAAGATCGGGACTCACGACGAATCAGCCCCAGCATTTT

clone size: few
J gene: TRBJ1-5
D gene: -
V gene: TRBV7-6
CDR3 protein: CASSPTLYQPQHF
CDR3 DNA: TGTGCCAGCAGTCCCACACTGTATCAGCCCCAGCATTTT

clone size: -
J gene: TRBJ2-7
D gene: -
V gene: TRBV29-1
CDR3 protein: CSVDLGSRGYEQYF
CDR3 DNA: TGCAGCGTTGATCTAGGCTCCAGGGGCTACGAGCAGTACTTC

clone size: -
J gene: TRBJ2-1
D gene: -
V gene: TRBV19
CDR3 protein: CASSIDGTVDSYNEQFF
CDR3 DNA: TGTGCCAGTAGTATAGATGGGACGGTGGATTCCTACAATGAGCAGTTCTTC

clone size: few
J gene: TRBJ1-5
D gene: -
V gene: TRBV6-2/TRBV6-3
CDR3 protein: CASSYPQPQHF
CDR3 DNA: TGTGCCAGCAGTTACCCCCAGCCCCAGCATTTT

clone size: -
J gene: TRBJ1-1
D gene: -
V gene: TRBV29-1
CDR3 protein: CSVLLMNTEAFF
CDR3 DNA: TGCAGCGTCCTACTGATGAACACTGAAGCTTTCTTT

clone size: once
J gene: TRBJ1-3
D gene: -
V gene: TRBV20-1
CDR3 protein: CSVDSRSGNTIYF
CDR3 DNA: TGCAGTGTCGACAGCCGCTCTGGAAACACCATATATTTT

clone size: -
J gene: TRBJ1-2
D gene: -
V gene: TRBV11-3
CDR3 protein: CASSPGTNYAVAF
CDR3 DNA: TGTGCCAGCAGCCCCGGGACAAACTATGCGGTCGCCTTC

clone size: -
J gene: TRBJ2-2
D gene: TRBD2
V gene: TRBV19
CDR3 protein: CAGRRGLADTGELFF
CDR3 DNA: TGTGCCGGCAGGCGGGGACTAGCGGACACCGGGGAGCTGTTTTTT

clone size: few
J gene: TRBJ1-5
D gene: -
V gene: TRBV28
CDR3 protein: CASSPAITAGSQPQHF
CDR3 DNA: TGTGCCAGCAGCCCGGCGATTACAGCTGGGTCTCAGCCCCAGCATTTT

clone size: -
J gene: TRBJ1-2
D gene: TRBD1
V gene: TRBV5-1
CDR3 protein: CASSPSGTGVGYTF
CDR3 DNA: TGCGCCAGCAGCCCCTCCGGGACAGGGGTTGGCTACACCTTC

clone size: few
J gene: TRBJ2-7
D gene: -
V gene: TRBV30
CDR3 protein: CAWSIERSYEQYF
CDR3 DNA: TGTGCCTGGAGTATCGAAAGGAGCTACGAGCAGTACTTC

clone size: many
J gene: TRBJ1-2
D gene: -
V gene: TRBV7-9
CDR3 protein: CASSARPRGASYGYTF
CDR3 DNA: TGTGCCAGCAGCGCCCGCCCTCGGGGCGCGTCCTATGGCTACACCTTC

clone size: few
J gene: TRBJ2-7
D gene: -
V gene: TRBV18
CDR3 protein: CASSPPTGQLYEQYF
CDR3 DNA: TGTGCCAGCTCACCACCGACGGGACAACTTTACGAGCAGTACTTC

clone size: -
J gene: TRBJ1-1
D gene: -
V gene: TRBV7-9
CDR3 protein: CASSDEGRENTEAFF
CDR3 DNA: TGTGCCAGCAGCGACGAAGGACGGGAGAACACTGAAGCTTTCTTT

clone size: many
J gene: TRBJ1-4
D gene: -
V gene: TRBV24-1
CDR3 protein: CATSDFGIQGTNEKLFF
CDR3 DNA: TGTGCCACCAGTGATTTTGGGATACAGGGCACTAATGAAAAACTGTTTTTT

clone size: few
J gene: TRBJ2-4
D gene: -
V gene: TRBV19
CDR3 protein: CASSMAEGTKNIQYF
CDR3 DNA: TGTGCCAGTAGTATGGCGGAGGGGACCAAAAACATTCAGTACTTC

clone size: -
J gene: TRBJ1-2
D gene: -
V gene: TRBV3-1
CDR3 protein: CASSPGFGELINYGYTF
CDR3 DNA: TGTGCCAGCAGCCCGGGTTTTGGGGAACTCATCAACTATGGCTACACCTTC

clone size: few
J gene: TRBJ2-1
D gene: -
V gene: TRBV24-1
CDR3 protein: CATSHHGGLKFF
CDR3 DNA: TGTGCCACCAGTCACCATGGGGGGTTGAAGTTCTTC

clone size: -
J gene: TRBJ2-4
D gene: -
V gene: TRBV6-2/TRBV6-3
CDR3 protein: CASSLPRSEGDIQYF
CDR3 DNA: TGTGCCAGTTCTCTACCCCGGTCGGAAGGGGACATTCAGTACTTC

clone size: -
J gene: TRBJ2-1
D gene: -
V gene: TRBV12-5
CDR3 protein: CASGFPLSLSVNSSYNEQFF
CDR3 DNA: TGTGCTAGTGGTTTCCCTTTAAGCCTTAGCGTCAATAGCTCCTACAATGAGCAGTTCTTC

clone size: few
J gene: TRBJ2-7
D gene: TRBD2
V gene: TRBV29-1
CDR3 protein: CSVEDRGGSSYEQYF
CDR3 DNA: TGCAGCGTTGAAGATCGCGGGGGGAGCTCCTACGAGCAGTACTTC

clone size: -
J gene: TRBJ2-1
D gene: -
V gene: TRBV27
CDR3 protein: CASSLSGTWRGEQFF
CDR3 DNA: TGTGCCAGCAGTCTATCCGGGACCTGGCGGGGTGAGCAGTTCTTC

clone size: few
J gene: TRBJ2-6
D gene: -
V gene: TRBV19
CDR3 protein: CASIDPGGSGANVLTF
CDR3 DNA: TGTGCCAGTATTGACCCCGGGGGCTCTGGGGCCAACGTCCTGACTTTC

clone size: -
J gene: TRBJ2-1
D gene: TRBD2
V gene: TRBV11-2
CDR3 protein: CASSLTSGRVEQFF
CDR3 DNA: TGTGCCAGCAGCTTGACTAGCGGGAGGGTTGAGCAGTTCTTC

clone size: few
J gene: TRBJ1-1
D gene: TRBD1
V gene: TRBV29-1
CDR3 protein: CSAGQGGYAEAFF
CDR3 DNA: TGCAGCGCCGGACAGGGGGGGTACGCTGAAGCTTTCTTT

clone size: -
J gene: TRBJ2-5
D gene: -
V gene: TRBV19
CDR3 protein: CVSSIEAETQYF
CDR3 DNA: TGTGTCAGTAGTATAGAGGCTGAGACCCAGTACTTC

clone size: -
J gene: TRBJ1-6
D gene: -
V gene: TRBV12-3/TRBV12-4
CDR3 protein: CASSTRPRGANSPLHF
CDR3 DNA: TGTGCCAGCAGTACCAGGCCCCGGGGGGCGAATTCACCCCTCCACTTT

clone size: -
J gene: TRBJ2-1
D gene: TRBD2
V gene: TRBV5-1
CDR3 protein: CASSLLASSYNEQFF
CDR3 DNA: TGCGCCAGCAGCTTACTAGCGAGCTCCTACAATGAGCAGTTCTTC